A selection of T cell receptor beta chains follows, all from one sample in a study of blood T cell repertoires in COVID-19. TCRdb keeps only in-frame clones here, not all; method: immunoSEQ multiplex PCR. The repertoire holds 150,000 to 200,000 clones, roughly 86% seen once, with 7% to 7.5% in the top ten. The sequenced sample consisted of peripheral blood. All receptors derive from a woman older than 75 in a cohort sampled during active or convalescent COVID-19. Both conserved end residues are part of each CDR3. D genes are given only for firm matches. Expanded clones get a size class; other rows say once, few or many, or leave the size out.

J: TRBJ2-1
V: TRBV27
size: -
D: TRBD1
CDR3: CASSFWTGDRNEQFF
DNA: TGTGCCAGCAGTTTCTGGACAGGGGACAGAAATGAGCAGTTCTTC

J: TRBJ1-6
V: TRBV7-9
size: -
D: -
CDR3: CASSPSGGDYNSPLHF
DNA: TGTGCCAGCAGCCCCTCGGGGGGCGACTATAATTCACCCCTCCACTTT

J: TRBJ1-3
V: TRBV18
size: few
D: -
CDR3: CASSPPRGTGSGNTIYF
DNA: TGTGCCAGCTCCCCGCCGCGTGGTACAGGGTCCGGAAACACCATATATTTT

J: TRBJ1-2
V: TRBV4-1
size: -
D: -
CDR3: CASSQDSLGGSYGYTF
DNA: TGCGCCAGCAGCCAAGATAGTCTCGGGGGGTCTTATGGCTACACCTTC

J: TRBJ1-5
V: TRBV19
size: -
D: -
CDR3: CASSKQGLQPQHF
DNA: TGTGCCAGTAGTAAGCAGGGACTGCAGCCCCAGCATTTT

J: TRBJ2-1
V: TRBV6-5
size: once
D: TRBD1
CDR3: CASSYSRTGSYDEQFF
DNA: TGTGCCAGCAGTTACTCGAGGACAGGGTCATACGATGAGCAGTTCTTC

J: TRBJ1-1
V: TRBV6-6
size: -
D: TRBD1
CDR3: CASSPGTANTEAFF
DNA: TGTGCCAGCAGTCCCGGGACAGCGAACACTGAAGCTTTCTTT

J: TRBJ2-2
V: TRBV7-9
size: -
D: TRBD1
CDR3: CASSLDGTGVTGELFF
DNA: TGTGCCAGCAGCTTGGACGGGACAGGGGTCACCGGGGAGCTGTTTTTT

J: TRBJ1-2
V: TRBV28
size: -
D: TRBD1
CDR3: CASSSPLRGREVVYGYTF
DNA: TGTGCCAGCAGTTCCCCACTAAGGGGGCGAGAGGTAGTCTATGGCTACACCTTC

J: TRBJ1-1
V: TRBV5-1
size: once
D: -
CDR3: CASSLLLPGVNTEAFF
DNA: TGCGCCAGCAGCTTGTTATTGCCCGGGGTGAACACTGAAGCTTTCTTT

J: TRBJ1-6
V: TRBV4-3
size: -
D: TRBD1
CDR3: CASSQGQGAYNSPLHF
DNA: TGCGCCAGCAGCCAGGGTCAGGGGGCCTATAATTCACCCCTCCACTTT

J: TRBJ2-7
V: TRBV9
size: -
D: -
CDR3: CASSVAGRIGNEQYF
DNA: TGTGCCAGCAGCGTAGCTGGGAGAATCGGAAACGAGCAGTACTTC

J: TRBJ1-1
V: TRBV24-1
size: -
D: -
CDR3: CATRQNTKAFF
DNA: TGTGCCACCCGACAGAACACTAAAGCTTTCTTT

J: TRBJ1-1
V: TRBV27
size: -
D: -
CDR3: CASREMNTEAFF
DNA: TGTGCCAGCAGAGAGATGAACACTGAAGCTTTCTTT

J: TRBJ2-6
V: TRBV10-1
size: -
D: -
CDR3: CASSSGSGANVLTF
DNA: TGCGCCAGCAGTTCAGGGTCTGGGGCCAACGTCCTGACTTTC

J: TRBJ1-4
V: TRBV21-1
size: -
D: -
CDR3: CASSPGTGGNEKLFF
DNA: TGTGCCAGCAGCCCAGGGACAGGGGGCAATGAAAAACTGTTTTTT

J: TRBJ1-1
V: TRBV6-6
size: once
D: -
CDR3: CASSPGLNTEAFF
DNA: TGTGCCAGCAGTCCAGGGTTGAACACTGAAGCTTTCTTT

J: TRBJ2-7
V: TRBV6-2/TRBV6-3
size: few
D: -
CDR3: CASSYFGTHEQYF
DNA: TGTGCCAGCAGTTACTTCGGTACGCACGAGCAGTACTTC

J: TRBJ1-4
V: TRBV25-1
size: -
D: -
CDR3: CASSENSWYNEKLFF
DNA: TGTGCCAGCAGTGAAAACAGCTGGTATAATGAAAAACTGTTTTTT

J: TRBJ1-2
V: TRBV6-6
size: -
D: TRBD1
CDR3: CASRADRGRLYGYTF
DNA: TGTGCCAGCAGGGCGGACAGGGGGCGCCTCTATGGCTACACCTTC

J: TRBJ1-2
V: TRBV3-1/TRBV3-2
size: -
D: -
CDR3: CASSQRGQVANGYTF
DNA: TGTGCCAGCAGCCAACGGGGACAAGTGGCGAATGGCTACACCTTC

J: TRBJ2-3
V: TRBV15
size: -
D: -
CDR3: CATSSTRGRDTQYF
DNA: TGTGCCACCAGCAGCACCAGGGGAAGGGATACGCAGTATTTT

J: TRBJ1-1
V: TRBV13
size: -
D: -
CDR3: CASSLGGGTEAFF
DNA: TGTGCCAGCAGCTTAGGGGGAGGGACTGAAGCTTTCTTT

J: TRBJ1-2
V: TRBV6-5
size: once
D: -
CDR3: CASIVGPNYGYTF
DNA: TGTGCCAGCATAGTCGGTCCTAACTATGGCTACACCTTC

J: TRBJ2-5
V: TRBV7-2
size: -
D: TRBD1
CDR3: CASSSWTGGMGETQYF
DNA: TGTGCCAGCAGCTCCTGGACAGGGGGGATGGGGGAGACCCAGTACTTC

J: TRBJ1-1
V: TRBV10-1
size: -
D: TRBD1
CDR3: CASSGTGDTEAFF
DNA: TGCGCCAGCAGTGGGACAGGGGACACTGAAGCTTTCTTT

J: TRBJ2-5
V: TRBV27
size: -
D: -
CDR3: CASSYSRYNRRETQYF
DNA: TGTGCCAGCAGTTACAGTCGGTACAATCGACGGGAGACCCAGTACTTC

J: TRBJ1-1
V: TRBV3-1/TRBV3-2
size: -
D: -
CDR3: CASISLGGTEAFF
DNA: TGTGCCAGCATTTCACTGGGGGGCACTGAAGCTTTCTTT

J: TRBJ1-2
V: TRBV7-9
size: -
D: -
CDR3: CASSLVGGIYGYTF
DNA: TGTGCCAGCAGCTTAGTTGGCGGGATCTATGGCTACACCTTC

J: TRBJ1-1
V: TRBV11-3
size: -
D: -
CDR3: CASSTYPGTEAFF
DNA: TGTGCCAGCAGCACGTATCCAGGCACTGAAGCTTTCTTT

J: TRBJ1-6
V: TRBV11-3
size: -
D: -
CDR3: CASSLDNYNSPLHF
DNA: TGTGCCAGCAGCTTAGACAACTATAATTCACCCCTCCACTTT

J: TRBJ2-1
V: TRBV5-1
size: -
D: TRBD2
CDR3: CASSGTSGTYNEQFF
DNA: TGCGCCAGCAGCGGGACTAGCGGAACGTACAATGAGCAGTTCTTC

J: TRBJ1-6
V: TRBV18
size: -
D: -
CDR3: CASSPRSGGEGTPLHF
DNA: TGTGCCAGCTCACCAAGGAGTGGTGGGGAGGGGACCCCCCTCCACTTT

J: TRBJ2-1
V: TRBV28
size: once
D: -
CDR3: CATVGGANEQFF
DNA: TGTGCCACCGTCGGAGGGGCCAATGAGCAGTTCTTC

J: TRBJ1-5
V: TRBV6-2/TRBV6-3
size: -
D: -
CDR3: CASSYGFRVRTNQPQHF
DNA: TGTGCCAGCAGTTACGGCTTTCGGGTGCGGACAAATCAGCCCCAGCATTTT

J: TRBJ2-1
V: TRBV28
size: -
D: TRBD2
CDR3: CASSPGTSGGSYNEQFF
DNA: TGTGCCAGCAGTCCCGGGACTAGCGGGGGCTCCTACAATGAGCAGTTCTTC

J: TRBJ1-1
V: TRBV21-1
size: once
D: -
CDR3: CANRRPWASEAFF
DNA: TGTGCCAACCGACGCCCCTGGGCTTCTGAAGCTTTCTTT

J: TRBJ2-1
V: TRBV19
size: -
D: TRBD2
CDR3: CASSIAGGRYNEQFF
DNA: TGTGCCAGTAGTATAGCGGGGGGTCGTTACAATGAGCAGTTCTTC

J: TRBJ1-4
V: TRBV3-1/TRBV3-2
size: -
D: TRBD1
CDR3: CASRLQGAREEKLFF
DNA: TGTGCCAGCAGACTACAGGGGGCCAGGGAAGAAAAACTGTTTTTT

J: TRBJ1-4
V: TRBV5-1
size: -
D: -
CDR3: CASSLQGGEKLFF
DNA: TGCGCCAGCAGCTTACAGGGTGGTGAAAAACTGTTTTTT

J: TRBJ2-1
V: TRBV4-1
size: -
D: TRBD2
CDR3: CASSQHSRGLAGVSGEQFF
DNA: TGCGCCAGCAGCCAACACTCAAGGGGACTAGCGGGAGTTTCCGGTGAGCAGTTCTTC

J: TRBJ2-7
V: TRBV7-2
size: few
D: -
CDR3: CASSFRSGGGSSYEQYF
DNA: TGTGCCAGCAGCTTTCGTAGCGGAGGGGGCAGCTCCTACGAGCAGTACTTC

J: TRBJ1-4
V: TRBV19
size: -
D: -
CDR3: CASSMFPGANEKLFF
DNA: TGTGCCAGTAGTATGTTTCCGGGGGCTAATGAAAAACTGTTTTTT

J: TRBJ1-2
V: TRBV5-1
size: -
D: TRBD1
CDR3: CASSLLKGADGYTF
DNA: TGCGCCAGCAGCTTGTTAAAGGGGGCGGATGGCTACACCTTC

J: TRBJ2-7
V: TRBV5-5
size: -
D: TRBD2
CDR3: CASSLEGSGVSSYEQYF
DNA: TGTGCCAGCAGCTTGGAAGGTAGCGGGGTTAGCTCCTACGAGCAGTACTTC

J: TRBJ2-7
V: TRBV7-2
size: -
D: -
CDR3: CASSLPPYDEQYF
DNA: TGTGCCAGCAGCTTGCCCCCCTACGATGAGCAGTACTTC

J: TRBJ1-2
V: TRBV7-9
size: few
D: -
CDR3: CASSETFKKPNYGYTF
DNA: TGTGCCAGCAGCGAAACCTTTAAGAAGCCTAACTATGGCTACACCTTC

J: TRBJ1-2
V: TRBV30
size: -
D: -
CDR3: CAWSVNIFYGYTF
DNA: TGTGCCTGGAGTGTAAATATTTTCTATGGCTACACCTTC